The T cell receptor (beta chain) under discussion was sequenced for a study of shared clonotypes between healthy human individuals. Study at large: The plates for each donor numbered three CD4 naive, three CD4 memory, two CD8 naive and one CD8 memory. Study observations and caveats: Researchers found naive subsets generally carried larger estimated richness than memory subsets. It was anticipated that sequencing depth would influence how many clonotypes donors shared.

Generated by immunoSEQ multiplex PCR, the TCRdb table keeps only in-frame clones and is missing some. The sample gives approximately 2.3 million clones, 90% to 95% of which show up once; about 0.39% is in the top ten. Germline CDR1 is MDHEN and CDR2 is SYDVKM. V gave up 5 bases and J gave up 3 bases; unmatched junction bases: 6. The CDR3 covers 16 residues. In the case of this clone: What it binds is not known.

The V call is TRBV28, the J call TRBJ2-1; 11 positions match TRBD2. The sample consisted of naive CD4+ T cells from PBMCs. Subset here: CD45RA+ positively selected. The clonotype originates from a man aged 18 to 35 in good health. Some clones in this sample may be carry-over from other donors' samples. CDR3: CASSGRLAGNYNEQFF. CDR3 in DNA: TGTGCCAGCAGTGGCCGACTAGCGGGAAACTACAATGAGCAGTTCTTC.